What follows are 30 T cell receptor beta chains derived from one specimen sequenced in a study of T cells after posttransplantation cyclophosphamide. The table came from immunoSEQ multiplex PCR; TCRdb's copy has only in-frame clones and leaves some out. The sample is made up of 20,000 to 30,000 clones, none counted only once. The sequenced sample consisted of PBMCs. Every receptor here comes from a man between 45 and 60 years old in good health, CMV-negative, and a related stem cell transplant donor.

This clone was counted many times. The chain links TRBV5-1 to TRBJ2-7, with D perhaps matching TRBD1 (6 bases). Germline assignment: CDR1 SGHRS and CDR2 YFSETQ. The CDR3 is made up of 13 amino acids. Trimming cost V 0 bases and J 3 bases, with 7 bases left between them. The CDR3 is CASSLGDNYEQYF. The CDR3 region has the DNA TGCGCCAGCAGCTTGGGGGACAACTACGAGCAGTACTTC.

This clone was detected ten times or more. The chain links TRBV10-3 to TRBJ2-7; 10 nucleotides line up with TRBD1. J gave up 2 bases and V 4 bases, and 2 bases lay outside the gene matches. This CDR3 spans 14 amino acids. Germline-derived CDR1 and CDR2 are ENHRY and SYGVKD. This chain's CDR3 is CAISGGTGAYEQYF. The DNA of the CDR3 is TGTGCCATCAGTGGCGGGACAGGGGCCTACGAGCAGTACTTC.

This clone was observed many times. CDR3 nucleotides: TGTGCCAGCAGGTCCGGACAGGGGGGTGAGCAGTACTTC. Protein sequence: CASRSGQGGEQYF. The genes are TRBV28 and TRBJ2-7; 10 bases map to TRBD1. The junction had 6 bases not matched to a gene; V was cut back by 6 bases and J by 7 bases. The CDR3 is 13 amino acids. Germline CDR1 reads MDHEN; CDR2 reads SYDVKM. The complete variable domain, with remaining parts taken from reference TRBV28 and TRBJ2-7, reads DVKVTQSSRYLVKRTGEKVFLECVQDMDHENMFWYRQDPGLGLRLIYFSYDVKMKEKGDIPEGYSVSREKKERFSLILESASTNQTSMYLCASRSGQGGEQYFGPGTRLTVT.

This clone has at least ten counts. The genes are TRBV6-6 and TRBJ1-6, with 7 bases fitting TRBD1. CDR1 MNHNY and CDR2 SVGAGI come from the germline V gene (reference sequence). V was clipped by 2 bases and J by 8 bases; unmatched bases: 0. This CDR3 has 13 residues. The CDR3 spells CASSYDRDSPLHF. The CDR3 nucleotides are TGTGCCAGCAGTTACGACAGGGATTCACCCCTCCACTTT.

This clone was recorded many times. The chain couples TRBV9 to TRBJ2-3, with 12 bases that match TRBD2. This CDR3 comprises 17 residues. Germline lookup yields CDR1 SGDLS and CDR2 YYNGEE. Trimming took 0 bases from V and 4 from J; bases not matched to a gene: 6. This chain's CDR3 is CASSVGASGGGSDTQYF. CDR3 nucleotides: TGTGCCAGCAGCGTAGGGGCTAGCGGGGGGGGCTCAGATACGCAGTATTTT. Based on the CDR3 plus reference TRBV9 and TRBJ2-3, the full variable domain is DSGVTQTPKHLITATGQRVTLRCSPRSGDLSVYWYQQSLDQGLQFLIQYYNGEERAKGNILERFSAQQFPDLHSELNLSSLELGDSALYFCASSVGASGGGSDTQYFGPGTRLTVL.

This clone was picked up a small number of times. Mismatch with germline at one junction end may stem from a read error. This chain connects TRBV27 to TRBJ1-2; TRBD1 aligns across 10 bases. Germline lookup yields CDR1 MNHEY and CDR2 SMNVEV (reference sequence). The CDR3 is 17 amino acids. The CDR3 DNA follows: TGTGCCGGCAGTTCACTTGGGACAGGGGTAGTTTACTATGGCTACACCTTC. Translating it yields CAGSSLGTGVVYYGYTF.

This clone was picked up many times. A read error may produce the germline difference seen at one junction end. Other DNA sequences of this sample code for an identical CDR3. The chain recombines TRBV27 with TRBJ1-4; unclear D gene. The CDR3 has 19 residues. Looked up from germline, CDR1 is MNHEY and CDR2 is SMNVEV (reference sequence). CDR3 coding DNA: TGTGCCAGCAGTTCAGTACTCCAGAGGTCTTCCGCAACCAATGAAAAACTGTTTTTT. Its translation: CASSSVLQRSSATNEKLFF.

This clone was counted ten times or more. This chain joins TRBV27 and TRBJ1-1, with D possibly being TRBD1 (5 bases). This CDR3 comprises 14 residues. The germline CDR1 and CDR2 sequences are MNHEY and SMNVEV (reference sequence). The ends were cut back, 6 bases at V and 3 bases at J, with 14 bases in the middle. The CDR3 DNA reads as TGTGCCAGCAGCTCCTTGGAGGGGTACACTGAAGCTTTCTTT. It codes for CASSSLEGYTEAFF.

Many counts were recorded for this clone. The chain links TRBV6-8 to TRBJ1-1; D is ambiguous. CDR1 MNHGY and CDR2 SAAAGT come from the germline V gene. The V gene lost 6 bases and the J gene lost 5 bases, with 16 bases spanning the gap. The CDR3 has 14 amino acids. The CDR3, as DNA: TGTGCCAGCAGGATTGGACGGACGGGGACTGAAGCTTTCTTT. It codes for CASRIGRTGTEAFF.

This clone was observed at least ten times. The chain carries TRBV19 and TRBJ2-6, with 8 bases fitting TRBD1. The V segment lost 6 bases and the J segment 2 bases; nucleotides outside the gene matches: 6. There are 16 residues in the CDR3. Germline V gene sequence: CDR1 LNHDA, CDR2 SQIVND (reference sequence). The CDR3 nucleotides read TGTGCCAGTAGATCCCAGGGGGCGGCTGGGGCCAACGTCCTGACTTTC. Translated, it gives CASRSQGAAGANVLTF.

This clone was seen many times. V usage is TRBV20-1 and J usage is TRBJ1-1; 9 bases align to TRBD1. CDR3 length: 11 residues. Looked up from germline, CDR1 is DFQATT and CDR2 is SNEGSKA (reference sequence). V lost 5 bases and J lost 8; bases outside the gene matches: 3. CDR3 coding DNA: TGCAGTGCTGAGGGGACAGGGGAAGCTTTCTTT. Protein product: CSAEGTGEAFF.

The table lists this clone with many counts. This chain uses TRBV10-3 with TRBJ1-2; the D gene is possibly TRBD1 (5 bases). The V end lost 6 bases, the J end lost 3 bases, and 11 bases lay between the germline ends. Germline-derived CDR1 and CDR2 are ENHRY and SYGVKD. The CDR3 is 13 residues long. CDR3 in amino acids: CAIRLGEDYGYTF. CDR3 in DNA: TGTGCCATCAGATTAGGGGAGGACTATGGCTACACCTTC.

The table lists this clone with many counts. The rearrangement joins TRBV5-5 to TRBJ1-1, with a possible D match to TRBD1 (5 bases). The germline V and J ends were trimmed by 4 bases and 0 bases, with 13 bases remaining between them. Germline assignment: CDR1 SGHKS and CDR2 YYEKEE (reference sequence). The CDR3 is 15 amino acids. CDR3 in amino acids: CASSIRGTVNTEAFF. In DNA form, the CDR3 reads TGTGCCAGCAGCATTCGGGGGACGGTGAACACTGAAGCTTTCTTT.

In this sample, this clone turned up many times. V gene TRBV6-5 combines with J gene TRBJ1-5; TRBD1 agrees at 7 bases. Trimming removed 6 bases from V and 7 bases from J; junction bases left unmatched: 9. Per the germline V gene, CDR1 is MNHEY and CDR2 is SVGAGI. The CDR3 runs to 14 residues. CDR3 sequence: CASSLGTGVQPQHF. CDR3 sequence (DNA): TGTGCCAGCAGCTTGGGTACAGGGGTCCAGCCCCAGCATTTT.

This clone was seen ten or more times. Here the CDR3 DNA reads TGTGCTAGTGGTTTGAACAGCGGCCAAGAGACCCAGTACTTC. Encoded protein: CASGLNSGQETQYF. The V and J genes are TRBV12-5 and TRBJ2-5, with D perhaps matching TRBD2 (5 bases). The CDR3 length is 14 residues. V was trimmed by 2 bases and J by 1 base, leaving 8 bases between them. The germline V gene has CDR1 LGHNT and CDR2 FRNRAP.

This clone was seen many times. The rearrangement links TRBV18 to TRBJ2-2; no clear D gene. Germline V gene sequence: CDR1 KGHSH, CDR2 LQKENI. The V end lost 0 bases, the J end lost 5 bases, and 4 bases lay between the germline ends. This CDR3 has 13 residues. CDR3 coding DNA: TGTGCCAGCTCACCACCCGGGACCGGGGAGCTGTTTTTT. Translating gives CASSPPGTGELFF.

This clone was found many times. Other DNA sequences in this sample translate to the same CDR3. V is TRBV7-3 and J is TRBJ2-3, with 13 nucleotides matching TRBD2. With V trimmed by 6 bases and J by 5 bases, 8 bases remained unmatched. The CDR3 is 16 residues long. Germline values: CDR1 SGHTA, CDR2 FQGTGA. CDR3 bases: TGTGCCAGCAGTGACGGACTAGCGGGAGAACGAGATACGCAGTATTTT. Its translation is CASSDGLAGERDTQYF. Full variable domain (missing parts from reference TRBV7-3 and TRBJ2-3): GAGVSQTPSNKVTEKGKYVELRCDPISGHTALYWYRQSLGQGPEFLIYFQGTGAADDSGLPNDRFFAVRPEGSVSTLKIQRTERGDSAVYLCASSDGLAGERDTQYFGPGTRLTVL.

This clone was picked up many times. The chain combines TRBV2 with TRBJ1-5; possible D gene TRBD1, 5 bases. CDR3 length: 14 residues. Germline assignment: CDR1 SNHLY and CDR2 FYNNEI. The germline V and J ends were trimmed by 8 bases and 1 base, with 12 bases remaining between them. CDR3 sequence (DNA): TGTGCCAGCCGACCCGGGGGAAGCAATCAGCCCCAGCATTTT. Protein sequence: CASRPGGSNQPQHF.

This clone was detected ten times or more. The rearrangement uses TRBV4-1 and TRBJ1-2, with D unresolved. V was cut by 0 bases and J by 4 bases, with 6 bases left in between. CDR3 length equals 13 residues. Per germline, CDR1 MGHRA and CDR2 YSYEKL. The CDR3 nucleotides are TGCGCCAGCAGCCAAGAACGGTCCTATGGCTACACCTTC. It is translated as CASSQERSYGYTF.

This clone was picked up many times. The chain carries TRBV7-2 and TRBJ2-1; 7 bases are a match to TRBD1. V trimming: 2 bases; J trimming: 10 bases; junction bases outside the gene matches: 5. Germline lookup yields CDR1 SGHTA and CDR2 FQGNSA. The CDR3 length is 13 residues. In nucleotides, the CDR3 is TGTGCCAGCAGCTTAACAGGGGATCGGGAGCAGTTCTTC. This codes for CASSLTGDREQFF.

This clone has at least ten counts. The chain joins TRBV19 to TRBJ2-1, with D maybe TRBD1 (5 bases). The CDR3 extends over 14 amino acids. Germline V gene data show CDR1 as LNHDA and CDR2 as SQIVND (reference sequence). V lost 4 bases, J lost 4 bases, and 11 bases lay in between. CDR3 residues: CASSKGDRYNEQFF. For the CDR3, the DNA is TGTGCCAGTAGTAAAGGGGATAGGTACAATGAGCAGTTCTTC.

This clone has ten or more counts. The chain uses TRBV7-3 and TRBJ2-3; 8 bases align to TRBD2. The trim removed 3 bases at V and 1 base at J, leaving 12 bases unmatched. The CDR3 contains 18 residues. Germline CDR1 SGHTA, CDR2 FQGTGA. CDR3 coding DNA: TGTGCCAGCAGCTTGAGGGCCGCTGCGGGGGGACGCACAGATACGCAGTATTTT. It codes for CASSLRAAAGGRTDTQYF.

This clone came up many times. V is TRBV6-4 and J is TRBJ2-6, with no clear D. The CDR3 covers 15 residues. CDR1 is MRHNA, CDR2 SNTAGT, per germline. Trimming pared 0 bases from V and 1 base from J, leaving 4 bases between. The DNA for the CDR3 is TGTGCCAGCAGTGACTCCGGGTCTGGGGCCAACGTCCTGACTTTC. Translated: CASSDSGSGANVLTF.

This clone was seen ten or more times. The rearrangement uses TRBV6-4 and TRBJ2-2, with D possibly matching TRBD1 (5 bases). This CDR3 spans 15 amino acids. The germline CDR1 and CDR2 sequences are MRHNA and SNTAGT. V was cut by 0 bases and J by 1 base, with 6 bases left in between. In DNA form, the CDR3 reads TGTGCCAGCAGTGACTCGACAGAGAACACCGGGGAGCTGTTTTTT. The encoded protein is CASSDSTENTGELFF.

This clone was detected ten times or more. The chain is built from TRBV4-1 and TRBJ1-1, with 11 bases lining up with TRBD1. Germline trimming cut 2 bases from V and 4 bases from J; bases unmatched to any gene: 12. Germline CDR1 MGHRA, CDR2 YSYEKL. The length of the CDR3 is 18 residues. This CDR3 reads CASSQQGLGQGAPTEAFF. CDR3 DNA sequence: TGCGCCAGCAGCCAACAAGGGCTCGGACAGGGGGCGCCCACTGAAGCTTTCTTT.

The table lists this clone with many counts. The rearrangement uses TRBV27 and TRBJ2-3; D call uncertain. The germline gives CDR1 MNHEY, CDR2 SMNVEV (reference sequence). This CDR3 is built from 16 residues. V was cut by 4 bases and J by 1 base, with 15 bases left in between. The CDR3 loop is CASSYVRHQGTDTQYF. The CDR3 bases are TGTGCCAGCAGTTACGTTCGGCACCAGGGCACAGATACGCAGTATTTT.

This clone was counted many times. The chain has TRBV11-2 and TRBJ1-2, with no clear D. With 2 bases removed from V and 4 bases from J, the gap between germline ends came to 5 bases. CDR3 size: 12 residues. The germline CDR1 and CDR2 sequences are SGHAT and FQNNGV. Here the CDR3 reads CASSLSSYGYTF. In nucleotides, the CDR3 is TGTGCCAGCAGCTTATCCTCCTATGGCTACACCTTC.

This clone was recorded at least ten times. This chain links TRBV5-1 with TRBJ2-3, with TRBD2 matching 14 bases. The V gene end was trimmed by 2 bases and the J gene end by 6 bases; junction bases not matched to a gene: 8. Germline V gene data show CDR1 as SGHRS and CDR2 as YFSETQ. There are 17 residues in the CDR3. The CDR3 spells CASSLMTTSGGADTQYF. Here the CDR3 DNA reads TGCGCCAGCAGCTTAATGACGACTAGCGGGGGGGCTGATACGCAGTATTTT.

At least ten counts were recorded for this clone. J is TRBJ2-2 and V is TRBV18, with 9 bases lining up with TRBD1. The V and J ends lost 3 bases and 3 bases, in that order; junction bases with no gene match: 5. This CDR3 comprises 16 residues. Germline CDR1 and CDR2: KGHSH and LQKENI. This chain's CDR3 is CASSPLTGGDTGELFF. CDR3 coding DNA: TGTGCCAGCTCACCTTTAACAGGGGGCGACACCGGGGAGCTGTTTTTT.

This clone was found many times. The rearrangement links TRBV7-2 to TRBJ1-6; D gene ambiguous. In germline, CDR1 is SGHTA, CDR2 FQGNSA. The CDR3 is made up of 15 amino acids. The ends were cut back, 1 base at V and 5 bases at J, with 9 bases in the middle. CDR3 DNA: TGTGCCAGCAGCTTAGTGCGCACCAATAATTCACCCCTCCACTTT. Protein sequence: CASSLVRTNNSPLHF.